This is a list of T cell receptor beta chains from one sample in a study of T cells in localized non-small cell lung cancer. The protocol was immunoSEQ multiplex PCR, while the TCRdb copy is restricted to in-frame clones and leaves out a portion. This sample has some 78,000 clones, with 84% found just once. This sample comprised peripheral blood, obtained before any cancer treatment. The receptors come from a man aged 35 to 69 with stage I lung adenocarcinoma. CDR3s include the opening cysteine and the closing phenylalanine or tryptophan. Fields, in order: CDR3 length, V gene, clone size, CDR3 protein. Rows may omit the clone size; those that give it use once, few, many or a size class.

>19|TRBV27|once
CASRAAGTGLSFSNQPQHF
>16|TRBV7-8|-
CASTVSTGTGLGGYTF
>12|TRBV30|-
CAWSDGFYGYTF
>15|TRBV5-4|-
CASSPGTSTHYEQYF
>16|TRBV19|-
CASSIRAGGSYNEQFF
>12|TRBV9|-
CASSVGIDTQYF
>14|TRBV5-4|-
CASSLVAATDTQYF
>14|TRBV11-2|-
CASRETAPNTEAFF
>16|TRBV27|once
CASSLEVRTNTGELFF
>17|TRBV27|few
CASSPLGQGRSSYEQYF
>12|TRBV18|few
CASSPITDTQYF
>18|TRBV4-1|few
CASSPDALLAGSYNEQFF
>14|TRBV19|-
CASSIRDRNYEQYF
>12|TRBV2|-
CASRGLPDEQFF
>15|TRBV19|-
CASSRRLQGAVGYTF
>14|TRBV19|-
CASTGTAFTGELFF
>13|TRBV7-2|once
CASSLDPSDGYTF
>14|TRBV7-9|-
CASSRVTGQNIQYF
>12|TRBV7-8|medium-sized
CASSLPPGPHHF
>14|TRBV13|-
CASSLERYTGELFF
>14|TRBV27|-
CASSLYREVSEQFF
>15|TRBV6-6|-
CASRRTSGTDYGYTF
>15|TRBV30|once
CAWSDGLGSRYEQYF
>12|TRBV29-1|-
CSVEKYQETQYF
>14|TRBV28|-
CASRHGQQNEKLFF
>15|TRBV5-4|-
CASSLDRGSTDTQYF
>15|TRBV7-2|-
CASSRTGGFNYGYTF
>17|TRBV5-1|-
CASSLANRETSGNTIYF
>13|TRBV2|many
CASSLWMNTEAFF
>13|TRBV6-6|-
CASRDEGPGTQYF
>14|TRBV5-1|-
CASSSGLAGVTQYF
>14|TRBV30|-
CACDSPGNPGRWDF
>15|TRBV5-1|-
CASSPISETKNIQYF
>15|TRBV5-6|-
CASSRLGLAGYEQYF
>15|TRBV9|-
CASSVVSGGDNEQFF
>13|TRBV5-1|-
CASRKQPNTEAFF
>13|TRBV2|-
CASMRGFNYGYTF
>16|TRBV19|-
CASSIGGTGATDTQYF
>17|TRBV4-2|-
CASSQDRIAGLTDTQYF
>15|TRBV7-2|-
CASSLDPLAGGTQYF
>15|TRBV7-3|-
CASSLGTGAGTEAFF
>15|TRBV7-8|-
CASSLAMEGLNIQYF
>15|TRBV18|once
CASSPRRDSYNEQFF
>15|TRBV2|-
CASSGDRYSGNTIYF
>18|TRBV28|-
CASSSPILSGNSYNEQFF